The 5 T cell receptor beta chains presented below share a single source sample, sequenced in a study of molecular identifiers for immune sequencing clone quantification. TCRdb redid the calling of the PCR reads with MiXCR, one entry per CDR3 protein. This sample has 400,000 to 600,000 distinct CDR3 sequences, with roughly a fifth found just once. The sample consisted of naive CD8+ T cells from blood, with Jurkat cell RNA spiked in. Subset: FACS-sorted CD8+CD4-CCR7+CD45RA+ naive T cells. Receptor source: a human donor in good health. Some libraries in this study had Jurkat cell RNA spiked in.

V usage is TRBV7-9 and J usage is TRBJ2-3; tentative D call: TRBD2 (7 bases). V was pared by 1 base and J by 1 base, with 15 bases between. Germline V CDR1 and CDR2: SEHNR, FQNEAQ (reference sequence). The CDR3 is made up of 17 amino acids. This chain's CDR3 is CASSLVDGGPRTDTQYF. The CDR3 coding sequence is TGTGCCAGCAGCTTAGTGGACGGGGGGCCCCGCACAGATACGCAGTATTTT.

This clonotype appeared a few times. This sequence joins TRBV7-9 and TRBJ1-4, with a tentative D call TRBD1 (5 bases). The CDR3 totals 15 residues. Germline V gives CDR1 SEHNR, CDR2 FQNEAQ (reference sequence). Deletions cut 5 bases from V and 5 bases from J, with 15 bases between. The chain's CDR3 is CASSRSGTANEKLFF. The CDR3 coding sequence is TGTGCCAGCAGCCGATCCGGGACGGCGAATGAAAAACTGTTTTTT.

This clonotype was observed many times. The chain carries TRBV7-9 and TRBJ2-1, with no clear D. From germline, CDR1 is SEHNR and CDR2 FQNEAQ (reference sequence). V lost 6 bases and J lost 2, with 14 bases in between. There are 15 residues in the CDR3. Written as DNA, the CDR3 is TGTGCCAGCAGTATGGTCGATGTGCCCTACAATGAGCAGTTCTTC. Translation: CASSMVDVPYNEQFF.

This clonotype was found many times. The rearrangement joins TRBV30 to TRBJ1-4, with D hard to call. This CDR3 spans 17 amino acids. Per the germline V gene, CDR1 is GTSNPN and CDR2 is SVGIG (reference sequence). V was clipped by 2 bases and J by 0 bases, with 16 bases between them. The CDR3 region is CAWSPRGAQATNEKLFF. CDR3 nucleotide sequence: TGTGCCTGGAGTCCCCGGGGTGCGCAGGCAACTAATGAAAAACTGTTTTTT.

The rearrangement joins TRBV18 to TRBJ2-7; 9 positions agree with TRBD1. Germline-derived CDR1 and CDR2 are KGHSH and LQKENI. The ends lost 2 bases at V and 2 bases at J; junction bases unmatched: 4. This CDR3 region has 15 residues. DNA for the CDR3: TGTGCCAGCTCACCAAACAGGGGGCGCCCCTACGAGCAGTACTTC. Amino acid sequence: CASSPNRGRPYEQYF.